The rows below give T cell receptor beta chains drawn from one sample of a study of T cells in Graves' hyperthyroidism and ophthalmopathy. TCRdb independently ran MiXCR on the multiplex PCR reads; one entry per CDR3 protein. The data hold 250,000 to 300,000 distinct CDR3 sequences, with around 20% observed a single time. Sequencing was performed on blood. The origin of the receptors is a man between 50 and 59 years old with Graves' ophthalmopathy. The CDR3 runs from the conserved cysteine through the conserved F or W. D genes are given only for firm matches. A row's size may be missing; if present it is once, few, many or a size class.

size | D | J | V | CDR3
. | . | TRBJ2-1 | TRBV6-2/TRBV6-3 | CASSPGRLSSYNEQFF
. | TRBD1 | TRBJ2-7 | TRBV9 | CASSAGTGGDSYEQYF
. | TRBD2 | TRBJ2-3 | TRBV29-1 | CSFTVAGDTDTQYF
few | . | TRBJ2-3 | TRBV27 | CASSDRVTDTQYF
few | . | TRBJ1-3 | TRBV7-9 | CASSSYPGGGNTIYF
. | TRBD1 | TRBJ2-1 | TRBV7-6 | CASSQGQGIANEQFF
many | . | TRBJ2-1 | TRBV20-1 | CSARDAGFSYNEQFF
. | TRBD2 | TRBJ2-3 | TRBV6-4 | CASSGTSGPDTQYF
few | TRBD2 | TRBJ2-7 | TRBV7-9 | CASSLSGMNYEQYF
once | TRBD2 | TRBJ2-7 | TRBV12-3/TRBV12-4 | CASSSIAGRYYEQYF
many | TRBD2 | TRBJ2-3 | TRBV9 | CASSVTSGRFTDTQYF
. | TRBD2 | TRBJ2-6 | TRBV20-1 | CSARNAGGRAGANVLTF
few | . | TRBJ2-7 | TRBV3-1 | CASSQGLGATYEQYF
. | TRBD2 | TRBJ2-7 | TRBV9 | CASSGIAGPYEQYF
. | TRBD2 | TRBJ2-7 | TRBV24-1 | CATSGTSGRYEQYF
many | . | TRBJ2-3 | TRBV19 | CASSPGGGSDTQYF
many | TRBD2 | TRBJ2-7 | TRBV10-3 | CAISGGLAGYEQYF
few | . | TRBJ2-1 | TRBV9 | CASSVEQLYNEQFF
. | . | TRBJ2-1 | TRBV11-2 | CVSSPGGQGIDEQFF
many | . | TRBJ2-1 | TRBV2 | CASSEVDGDGEQFF
many | TRBD1 | TRBJ2-1 | TRBV2 | CASTLDRGSYNEQFF
. | . | TRBJ1-1 | TRBV6-2/TRBV6-3 | CASSYSIRKAQGTEAFF
. | TRBD2 | TRBJ2-7 | TRBV5-1 | CASSLGLAGGPGYEQYF
. | TRBD1 | TRBJ2-7 | TRBV19 | CASSRDRGSEQYF
many | . | TRBJ2-1 | TRBV10-3 | CAISDRASINEQFF
. | TRBD1 | TRBJ1-4 | TRBV3-1 | CASKTGMLTNEKLFF
. | TRBD2 | TRBJ2-3 | TRBV9 | CASSVATTSGSGDTQYF
. | . | TRBJ1-4 | TRBV28 | CASSLWGGRDREKLFF
many | . | TRBJ2-3 | TRBV9 | CASSVAGGIADTQYF
many | TRBD1 | TRBJ2-7 | TRBV7-9 | CASSTDRGSYEQYF
. | TRBD2 | TRBJ2-7 | TRBV6-1 | CASSERGGRASYEQYF
many | . | TRBJ2-1 | TRBV6-1 | CASNAAVFRYNEQFF
many | . | TRBJ1-5 | TRBV28 | CASSLAGERQPQHF
. | TRBD2 | TRBJ2-7 | TRBV10-3 | CAISGGLAGGEQYF
. | . | TRBJ2-7 | TRBV28 | CASSLYWGRESYEQYF
medium-sized | . | TRBJ1-1 | TRBV28 | CASSLKELDTEAFF